One sample yielded the 11 T cell receptor beta chains listed below, sequenced in a study of cytomegalovirus exposure and HLA in healthy donors. Profiling relied on immunoSEQ multiplex PCR, and the TCRdb table lists in-frame clones only, not all of them. The sample holds 110,000 or so clones, about 88% seen once. The sequencing input was PBMCs. The receptors originated from a young woman in good health and CMV-seronegative.

The chain has TRBV28 and TRBJ1-1; D not certain. Germline V gives CDR1 MDHEN, CDR2 SYDVKM. Trimming shortened V by 7 bases and J by 0 bases, and 15 bases separated the two germline ends. The CDR3 runs 15 residues. The CDR3 nucleotides are TGTGCCAGCACGGCGGGGATGGGCTTGAACACTGAAGCTTTCTTT. It translates to CASTAGMGLNTEAFF.

CDR3 DNA sequence: TGTGCCAGCAGCGTAGGGGCAGTGAACACTGAAGCTTTCTTT. Its protein is CASSVGAVNTEAFF. The chain has TRBV9 and TRBJ1-1; D gene unclear. V shed 0 bases and J shed 0 bases, with 6 bases lying between them. Germline V gives CDR1 SGDLS, CDR2 YYNGEE. The CDR3 length is 14 residues.

V is TRBV15 and J is TRBJ2-1; 7 bases agree with TRBD2. The CDR3 consists of 15 residues. Germline loops: CDR1 LNHNV, CDR2 YYDKDF (reference sequence). Losses at the gene ends were 1 base for V and 4 bases for J; bases not matched to a gene: 4. CDR3 region: CATSRGGGTYNEQFF. In DNA, the CDR3 is TGTGCCACCAGCAGAGGGGGGGGAACGTACAATGAGCAGTTCTTC.

The rearrangement links TRBV6-5 to TRBJ2-4, with unresolved D. Per germline, CDR1 MNHEY and CDR2 SVGAGI. The length of the CDR3 is 15 residues. Trimming left V 0 bases short and J 4 bases short, with 10 bases between. The CDR3 is CASSYSTERKNIQYF. The CDR3 DNA reads as TGTGCCAGCAGTTACTCCACCGAGAGAAAAAACATTCAGTACTTC.

This chain links TRBV6-5 with TRBJ2-5, with 11 bases matching TRBD2. Trimming took 6 bases from V and 6 from J; bases not matched to a gene: 6. The germline V gene has CDR1 MNHEY and CDR2 SVGAGI. CDR3 length: 14 amino acids. Written as DNA, the CDR3 is TGTGCCAGCAGGGGTTCTAGCGGGAGGAAGACCCAGTACTTC. The encoded protein is CASRGSSGRKTQYF.

CDR3 region: CASSWDRDQPQHF. The CDR3 DNA follows: TGTGCCAGCAGTTGGGACAGGGATCAGCCCCAGCATTTT. The chain uses TRBV2 and TRBJ1-5; 9 bases match TRBD1. CDR3 length equals 13 residues. Trimming cost V 5 bases and J 5 bases; bases outside gene matches: 1. Germline CDR1 SNHLY, CDR2 FYNNEI.

This rearrangement joins TRBV2 to TRBJ1-2; D call uncertain. The CDR3 consists of 10 residues. The V gene's germline CDR1 is SNHLY and CDR2 FYNNEI. Trimming cost V 5 bases and J 5 bases, with 3 bases left between them. The CDR3 nucleotides read TGTGCCAGCAGTCAGTATGGCTACACCTTC. It yields the protein CASSQYGYTF.

V and J are TRBV11-2 and TRBJ1-1; TRBD1 matches 7 bases. After removal of 1 base from V and 4 bases from J, the junction contained 0 bases not matched to a gene. The CDR3 spans 13 residues. The germline V gene has CDR1 SGHAT and CDR2 FQNNGV. As DNA, the CDR3 is TGTGCCAGCAGCTTAGGACAGGGCACTGAAGCTTTCTTT. It is translated as CASSLGQGTEAFF.

The V and J genes are TRBV29-1 and TRBJ1-1, with D perhaps TRBD1 (5 bases). V gave up 7 bases and J gave up 1 base, with 16 bases separating them. In germline, CDR1 is SQVTM, CDR2 ANQGSEA. The CDR3 covers 14 residues. The DNA of the CDR3 is TGCAGCGCGGGAGGGGAGATAAGGAACACTGAAGCTTTCTTT. This gives the protein CSAGGEIRNTEAFF.

The CDR3 sequence is CASSLGSGPNTGELFF. As DNA, the CDR3 is TGTGCCAGCAGCCTAGGTAGCGGACCGAACACCGGGGAGCTGTTTTTT. The chain combines TRBV27 with TRBJ2-2; D possibly corresponds to TRBD2 (6 bases). V lost 6 bases, J lost 0 bases, and 14 bases lay in between. Germline assignment: CDR1 MNHEY and CDR2 SMNVEV (reference sequence). The CDR3 covers 16 residues.

The J gene is TRBJ2-7, the V gene TRBV16, with unresolved D. Germline V gene lookup returns CDR1 KGHSY and CDR2 FQNENV. CDR3 length: 14 residues. V lost 2 bases to trimming and J lost 0 bases, with 8 bases between them. The DNA for the CDR3 is TGTGCCAGCAGCCAAGTCAGTAACTCCTACGAGCAGTACTTC. It translates to CASSQVSNSYEQYF.